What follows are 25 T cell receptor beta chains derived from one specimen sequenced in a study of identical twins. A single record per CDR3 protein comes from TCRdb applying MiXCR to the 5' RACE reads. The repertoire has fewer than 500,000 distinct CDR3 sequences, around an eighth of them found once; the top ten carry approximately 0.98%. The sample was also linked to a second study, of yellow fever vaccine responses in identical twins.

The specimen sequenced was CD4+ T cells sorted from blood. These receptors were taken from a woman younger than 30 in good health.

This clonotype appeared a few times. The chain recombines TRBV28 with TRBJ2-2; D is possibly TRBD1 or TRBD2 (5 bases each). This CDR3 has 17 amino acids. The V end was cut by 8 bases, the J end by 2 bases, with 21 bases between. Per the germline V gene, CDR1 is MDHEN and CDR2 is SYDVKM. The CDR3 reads CASLRARGATNTGELFF. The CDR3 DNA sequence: TGTGCCAGCCTCCGGGCGAGAGGGGCCACCAACACCGGGGAGCTGTTTTTT.

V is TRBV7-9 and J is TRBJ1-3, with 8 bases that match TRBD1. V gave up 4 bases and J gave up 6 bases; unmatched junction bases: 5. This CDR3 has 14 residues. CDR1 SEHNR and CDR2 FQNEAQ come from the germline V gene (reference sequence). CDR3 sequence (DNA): TGTGCCAGCAGCTCTACAGGGGGGAAAAACACCATATATTTT. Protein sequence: CASSSTGGKNTIYF.

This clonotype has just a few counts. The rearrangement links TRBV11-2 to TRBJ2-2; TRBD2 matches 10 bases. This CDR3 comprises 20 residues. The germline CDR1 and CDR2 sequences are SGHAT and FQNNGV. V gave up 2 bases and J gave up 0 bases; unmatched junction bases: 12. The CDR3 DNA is TGTGCCAGCAGCTTATTAGCGGGGGGAGTATCGGACGCGAACACCGGGGAGCTGTTTTTT. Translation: CASSLLAGGVSDANTGELFF.

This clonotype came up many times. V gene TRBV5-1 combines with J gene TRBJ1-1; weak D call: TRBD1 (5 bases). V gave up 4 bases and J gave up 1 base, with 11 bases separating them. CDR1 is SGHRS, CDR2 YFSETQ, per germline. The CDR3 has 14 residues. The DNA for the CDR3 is TGCGCCAGCAGCCCCCGACAGCGGAACACTGAAGCTTTCTTT. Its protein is CASSPRQRNTEAFF.

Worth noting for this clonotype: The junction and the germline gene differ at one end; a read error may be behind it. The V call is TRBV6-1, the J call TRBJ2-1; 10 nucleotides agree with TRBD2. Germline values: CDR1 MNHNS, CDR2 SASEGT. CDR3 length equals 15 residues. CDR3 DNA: TGTGCCAGCAGCGAAGCGGGGGGGCCAAGGAATGAGCAGTTCTTC. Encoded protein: CASSEAGGPRNEQFF.

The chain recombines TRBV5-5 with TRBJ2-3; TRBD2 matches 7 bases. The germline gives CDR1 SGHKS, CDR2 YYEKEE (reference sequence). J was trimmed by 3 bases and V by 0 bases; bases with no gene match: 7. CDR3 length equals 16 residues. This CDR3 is CASSLGGGGGTDTQYF. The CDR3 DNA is TGTGCCAGCAGCTTGGGAGGTGGGGGAGGGACAGATACGCAGTATTTT.

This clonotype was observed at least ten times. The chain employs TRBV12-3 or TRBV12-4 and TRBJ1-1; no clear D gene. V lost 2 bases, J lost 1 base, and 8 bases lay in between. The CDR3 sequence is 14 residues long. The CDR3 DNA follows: TGTGCCAGCAGTTTACCGGGCCGGAACACTGAAGCTTTCTTT. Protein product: CASSLPGRNTEAFF.

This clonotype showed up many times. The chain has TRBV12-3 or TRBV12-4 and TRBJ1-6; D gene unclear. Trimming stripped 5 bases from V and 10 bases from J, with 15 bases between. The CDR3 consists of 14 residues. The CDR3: CASSQRDPRSPLHF. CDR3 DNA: TGTGCCAGCAGTCAACGGGATCCAAGATCACCCCTCCACTTT.

As DNA, the CDR3 is TGTGCCAGCAGTTACGGCAGGGGGAGTCCGGAGACCCAGTACTTC. It codes for CASSYGRGSPETQYF. This chain joins TRBV6-5 and TRBJ2-5, with 7 positions matching TRBD1. This CDR3 comprises 15 residues. Germline assignment: CDR1 MNHEY and CDR2 SVGAGI. V lost 2 bases, J lost 5 bases, and 8 bases stayed unmatched.

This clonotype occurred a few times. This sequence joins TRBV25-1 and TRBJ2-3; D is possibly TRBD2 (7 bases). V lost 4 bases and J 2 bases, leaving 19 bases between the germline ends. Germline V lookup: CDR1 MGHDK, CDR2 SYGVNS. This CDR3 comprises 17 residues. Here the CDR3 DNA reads TGTGCCAGCAGTGCCCCCCACGGGGGGCGGATCACAGATACGCAGTATTTT. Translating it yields CASSAPHGGRITDTQYF.

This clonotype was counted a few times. The chain's CDR3 is CASSLEGSFGELFF. The CDR3 region has the DNA TGCGCCAGCAGCTTGGAAGGCAGTTTCGGGGAGCTGTTTTTT. The chain couples TRBV5-1 to TRBJ2-2; D uncertain. This CDR3 spans 14 amino acids. Germline CDR1 is SGHRS and CDR2 is YFSETQ. Trimming removed 0 bases at V and 7 bases at J, with 10 bases between.

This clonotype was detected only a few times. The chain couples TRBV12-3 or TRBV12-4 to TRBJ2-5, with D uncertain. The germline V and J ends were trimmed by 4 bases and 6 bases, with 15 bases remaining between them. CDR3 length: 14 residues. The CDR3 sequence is CASSSPPHAQTQYF. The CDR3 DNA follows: TGTGCCAGCAGTTCTCCCCCGCACGCCCAGACCCAGTACTTC.

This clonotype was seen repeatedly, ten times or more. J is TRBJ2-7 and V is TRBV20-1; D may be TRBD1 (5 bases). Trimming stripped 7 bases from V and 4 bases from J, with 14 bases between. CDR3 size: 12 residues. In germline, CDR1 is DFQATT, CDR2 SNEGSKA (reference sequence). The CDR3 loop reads CSVDPKGYEQYF. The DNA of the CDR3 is TGCAGTGTTGACCCGAAGGGGTACGAGCAGTACTTC.

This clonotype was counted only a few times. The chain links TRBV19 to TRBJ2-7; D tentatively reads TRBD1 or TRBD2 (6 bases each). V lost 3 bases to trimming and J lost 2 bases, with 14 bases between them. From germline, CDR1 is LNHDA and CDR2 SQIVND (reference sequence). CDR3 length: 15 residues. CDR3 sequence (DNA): TGTGCCAGTAGTATGGAGGGGGGCCCGACCTACGAGCAGTACTTC. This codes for CASSMEGGPTYEQYF.

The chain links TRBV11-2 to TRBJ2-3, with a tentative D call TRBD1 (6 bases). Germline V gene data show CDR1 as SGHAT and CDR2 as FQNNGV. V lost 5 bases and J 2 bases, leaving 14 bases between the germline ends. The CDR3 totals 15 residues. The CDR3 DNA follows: TGTGCCAGCAGCCGCACAGGGAATCCCACAGATACGCAGTATTTT. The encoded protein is CASSRTGNPTDTQYF.

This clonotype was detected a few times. The CDR3 protein is CASSLVIGRYNEQFF. In nucleotides, the CDR3 is TGTGCCAGCAGCCTAGTGATCGGCCGATACAATGAGCAGTTCTTC. V gene TRBV27 combines with J gene TRBJ2-1; the D is unclear. V shed 6 bases and J shed 4 bases, with 16 bases lying between them. Germline V CDR1 and CDR2: MNHEY, SMNVEV (reference sequence). This CDR3 is 15 amino acids long.

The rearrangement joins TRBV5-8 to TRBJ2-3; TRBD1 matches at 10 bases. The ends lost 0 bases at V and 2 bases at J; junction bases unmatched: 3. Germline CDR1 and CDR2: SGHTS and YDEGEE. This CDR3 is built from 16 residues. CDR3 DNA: TGTGCCAGCAGCTTGGGACAGGGGGCTAACACAGATACGCAGTATTTT. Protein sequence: CASSLGQGANTDTQYF.

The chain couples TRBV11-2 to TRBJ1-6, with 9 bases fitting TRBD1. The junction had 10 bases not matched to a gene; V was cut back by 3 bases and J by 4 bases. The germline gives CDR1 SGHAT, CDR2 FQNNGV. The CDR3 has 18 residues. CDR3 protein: CASSLFGTGTFYNSPLHF. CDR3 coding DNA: TGTGCCAGCAGCTTGTTTGGGACAGGGACCTTTTATAATTCACCCCTCCACTTT.

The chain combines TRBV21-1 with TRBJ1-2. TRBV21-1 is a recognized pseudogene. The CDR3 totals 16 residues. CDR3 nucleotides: TGTGCCAGCAGCAAAACTTCGTGCAGTCTTAACTATGGCTACACCTTC. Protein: CASSKTSCSLNYGYTF.

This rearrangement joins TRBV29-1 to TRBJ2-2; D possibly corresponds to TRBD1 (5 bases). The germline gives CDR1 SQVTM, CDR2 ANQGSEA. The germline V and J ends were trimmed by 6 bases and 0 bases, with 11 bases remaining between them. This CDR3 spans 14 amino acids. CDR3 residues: CSVPAGPNTGELFF. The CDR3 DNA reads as TGCAGCGTCCCGGCAGGGCCGAACACCGGGGAGCTGTTTTTT.

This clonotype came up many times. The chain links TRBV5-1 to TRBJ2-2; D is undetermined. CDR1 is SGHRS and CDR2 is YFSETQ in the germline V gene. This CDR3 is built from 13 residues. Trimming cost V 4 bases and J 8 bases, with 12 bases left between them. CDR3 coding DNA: TGCGCCAGCAGCCCCAGTCTTCTTGGGGAGCTGTTTTTT. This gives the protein CASSPSLLGELFF. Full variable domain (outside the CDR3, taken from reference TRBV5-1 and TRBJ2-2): KAGVTQTPRYLIKTRGQQVTLSCSPISGHRSVSWYQQTPGQGLQFLFEYFSETQRNKGNFPGRFSGRQFSNSRSEMNVSTLELGDSALYLCASSPSLLGELFFGEGSRLTVL.

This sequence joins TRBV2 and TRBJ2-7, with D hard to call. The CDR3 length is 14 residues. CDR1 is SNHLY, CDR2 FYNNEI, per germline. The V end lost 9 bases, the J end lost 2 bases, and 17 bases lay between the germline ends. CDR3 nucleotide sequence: TGTGCCAGTCGGACCGGCGGAGCCACCTACGAGCAGTACTTC. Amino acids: CASRTGGATYEQYF.

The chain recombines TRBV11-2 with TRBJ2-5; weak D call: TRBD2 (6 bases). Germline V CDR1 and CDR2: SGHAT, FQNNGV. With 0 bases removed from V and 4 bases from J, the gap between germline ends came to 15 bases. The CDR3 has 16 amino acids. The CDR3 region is CASSLEGGGKGETQYF. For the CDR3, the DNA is TGTGCCAGCAGCTTAGAAGGAGGCGGGAAAGGAGAGACCCAGTACTTC.

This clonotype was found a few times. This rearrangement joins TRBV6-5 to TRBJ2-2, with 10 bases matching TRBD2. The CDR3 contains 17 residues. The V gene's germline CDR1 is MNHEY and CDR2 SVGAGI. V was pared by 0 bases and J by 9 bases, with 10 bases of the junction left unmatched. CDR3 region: CASSYSRGAGGLRELFF. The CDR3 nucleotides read TGTGCCAGCAGTTACTCGCGGGGAGCGGGGGGGCTAAGGGAGCTGTTTTTT.

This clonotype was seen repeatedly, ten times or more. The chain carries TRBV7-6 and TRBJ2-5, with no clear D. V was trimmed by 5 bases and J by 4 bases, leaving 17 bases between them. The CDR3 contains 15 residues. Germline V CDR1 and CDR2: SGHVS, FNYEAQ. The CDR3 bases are TGTGCCAGCAGCCGTGAGTTCGGGCTCTTAGAGACCCAGTACTTC. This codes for CASSREFGLLETQYF. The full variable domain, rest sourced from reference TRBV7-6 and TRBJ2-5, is GAGVSQSPRYKVTKRGQDVALRCDPISGHVSLYWYRQALGQGPEFLTYFNYEAQQDKSGLPNDRFSAERPEGSISTLTIQRTEQRDSAMYRCASSREFGLLETQYFGPGTRLLVL.